The present entry profiles one T cell receptor beta chain with its context. The data stem from a study of CD8 T cells in Susac syndrome. CDR3 length: 16 residues. CDR1 and CDR2 (germline): SGHDN, FVKESK. The ends lost 0 bases at V and 7 bases at J; junction bases unmatched: 9. RNA in amounts of roughly 0.45 to 1 ug was reverse transcribed with random hexamers. TCRdb reanalysed the immunoSEQ multiplex PCR reads using MiXCR and keeps one entry per CDR3 protein. This table holds 180,000 or so distinct CDR3 sequences, 90% to 95% found once. The TCR sequence derives from a human donor in good health. The specimen sequenced was CD4+ T cells from PBMCs. The chain joins TRBV14 to TRBJ1-2; 9 bases are shared with TRBD1. CDR3 bases: TGTGCCAGCAGCCAAGATTTCATCGGGACAGGGCGTGGCTACACCTTC. This sequence encodes CASSQDFIGTGRGYTF.